This entry lists 20 T cell receptor beta chains sequenced from one sample in a study of a mutant IDH1 vaccine in newly diagnosed glioma. Here immunoSEQ multiplex PCR was the method, and the copy in TCRdb shows in-frame clones only, minus some. The profile covers around 69,000 clones, with around 84% appearing a single time and 2% to 2.5% taken by the ten largest. These receptors' targets are unknown. Time point denoted: week 35, safety follow-up. Topical imiquimod accompanied each vaccine dose, which consisted of 300 ug of mutant IDH1 20-mer peptide. This material consisted of PBMCs, taken from a glioma patient whose treatment included an IDH1 peptide vaccine. The receptor set was obtained from a man aged 25-45 years with glioma.

A few counts support this clone. The chain carries TRBV6-6 and TRBJ1-1; 7 bases align to TRBD1. J lost 6 bases, V lost 4 bases, and 11 bases had no gene match. Germline lookup yields CDR1 MNHNY and CDR2 SVGAGI (reference sequence). The CDR3 sequence is 15 residues long. The CDR3 region is CASSSLTGAVPEAFF. In nucleotides, the CDR3 is TGTGCCAGCAGTTCGCTTACAGGGGCTGTCCCTGAAGCTTTCTTT.

This clone was recorded a few times. V and J are TRBV7-9 and TRBJ1-1, with 8 bases matching TRBD1. V lost 5 bases, J lost 4 bases, and 9 bases stayed unmatched. The CDR3 runs 15 residues. Germline V gene data show CDR1 as SEHNR and CDR2 as FQNEAQ (reference sequence). CDR3 in DNA: TGTGCCAGCAGCACCTCTGGACAGGGATCCACTGAAGCTTTCTTT. This gives the protein CASSTSGQGSTEAFF. Drawing the rest from reference TRBV7-9 and TRBJ1-1, the complete variable domain is DTGVSQNPRHKITKRGQNVTFRCDPISEHNRLYWYRQTLGQGPEFLTYFQNEAQLEKSRLLSDRFSAERPKGSFSTLEIQRTEQGDSAMYLCASSTSGQGSTEAFFGQGTRLTVV.

This sequence joins TRBV9 and TRBJ2-2; TRBD1 is a possible D gene (6 bases). V was shortened by 4 bases and J by 3 bases, with 10 bases between the two germline ends. The CDR3 is 14 amino acids. The germline gives CDR1 SGDLS, CDR2 YYNGEE. CDR3 protein: CASSPGTHTGELFF. CDR3 DNA sequence: TGTGCCAGCAGCCCGGGGACACACACCGGGGAGCTGTTTTTT.

This clone showed up just a few times. This chain uses TRBV14 with TRBJ1-4, with D uncertain. V was cut by 1 base and J by 8 bases, with 8 bases left in between. CDR1 and CDR2 (germline): SGHDN, FVKESK. CDR3 length: 13 residues. CDR3 in DNA: TGTGCCAGCAGCCAAGTCCGGGAGGAAAAACTGTTTTTT. This codes for CASSQVREEKLFF.

The chain has TRBV6-1 and TRBJ2-3, with TRBD2 matching over 7 bases. After removal of 7 bases from V and 6 bases from J, the junction contained 4 bases not matched to a gene. The CDR3 has 12 amino acids. CDR1 is MNHNS, CDR2 SASEGT, per germline. The CDR3 coding sequence is TGTGCCAGCAAGCGGGACCCCGATACGCAGTATTTT. Its translation is CASKRDPDTQYF.

This rearrangement joins TRBV5-4 to TRBJ2-3, with D tentatively TRBD1 (5 bases). V lost 4 bases and J 1 base, leaving 10 bases between the germline ends. Per the germline V gene, CDR1 is SGHNT and CDR2 is YYREEE (reference sequence). The CDR3 length is 14 residues. The CDR3 DNA follows: TGTGCCAGCAGCGACCCCAGGGGCACAGATACGCAGTATTTT. Translation: CASSDPRGTDTQYF.

The V and J genes are TRBV7-9 and TRBJ1-2; D may be TRBD1 (6 bases). The CDR3 runs 16 residues. Germline V lookup: CDR1 SEHNR, CDR2 FQNEAQ (reference sequence). The V end was cut by 4 bases, the J end by 6 bases, with 21 bases between. CDR3 sequence: CASSSVRAGQFHGYTF. The DNA of the CDR3 is TGTGCCAGCAGCTCCGTAAGGGCAGGACAGTTCCATGGCTACACCTTC. Variable domain in full (rest from reference TRBV7-9 and TRBJ1-2): DTGVSQNPRHKITKRGQNVTFRCDPISEHNRLYWYRQTLGQGPEFLTYFQNEAQLEKSRLLSDRFSAERPKGSFSTLEIQRTEQGDSAMYLCASSSVRAGQFHGYTFGSGTRLTVV.

V usage is TRBV12-5 and J usage is TRBJ1-4, with D possibly TRBD1 on 5 matching bases. The length of the CDR3 is 14 residues. V lost 3 bases, J lost 8 bases, and 13 bases lay in between. Germline V gene sequence: CDR1 LGHNT, CDR2 FRNRAP. The CDR3 region has the DNA TGTGCTAGTGGTTTATTCAGGGAGGTGGAAAAACTGTTTTTT. Residues: CASGLFREVEKLFF.

V usage is TRBV5-1 and J usage is TRBJ2-1; no clear D gene. This CDR3 is built from 13 residues. Germline V gene data show CDR1 as SGHRS and CDR2 as YFSETQ. The V end lost 5 bases, the J end lost 10 bases, and 16 bases lay between the germline ends. CDR3 amino acids: CASRDEELREQFF. The CDR3 DNA reads TGCGCCAGCAGGGACGAGGAGCTAAGGGAGCAGTTCTTC. Variable domain in full (rest from reference TRBV5-1 and TRBJ2-1): KAGVTQTPRYLIKTRGQQVTLSCSPISGHRSVSWYQQTPGQGLQFLFEYFSETQRNKGNFPGRFSGRQFSNSRSEMNVSTLELGDSALYLCASRDEELREQFFGPGTRLTVL.

The chain couples TRBV27 to TRBJ2-1; possibly TRBD2 for D (5 bases). CDR3 length: 18 amino acids. CDR1 is MNHEY and CDR2 is SMNVEV in the germline V gene (reference sequence). V was pared by 1 base and J by 7 bases, with 23 bases between. CDR3 protein: CASSLFWRTFTRSNEQFF. The DNA for the CDR3 is TGTGCCAGCAGTTTATTTTGGAGGACCTTTACTCGAAGTAATGAGCAGTTCTTC.

V gene TRBV5-1 combines with J gene TRBJ1-1; D remains unclear. V shed 1 base and J shed 1 base, with 8 bases lying between them. CDR1 and CDR2 (germline): SGHRS, YFSETQ. The CDR3 extends over 14 amino acids. The CDR3 loop reads CASSLTGTNTEAFF. In DNA form, the CDR3 reads TGCGCCAGCAGCTTGACGGGAACGAACACTGAAGCTTTCTTT.

V usage is TRBV7-2 and J usage is TRBJ2-7; D not certain. Between the trimmed V and J ends, which lost 1 base and 6 bases, there was a span of 7 bases. Germline loops: CDR1 SGHTA, CDR2 FQGNSA. The CDR3 runs to 12 residues. The CDR3 loop reads CASSLDVGEQYF. As DNA, the CDR3 is TGTGCCAGCAGCTTAGATGTGGGCGAGCAGTACTTC.

The chain joins TRBV9 to TRBJ2-7; TRBD1 might be the D (6 bases). V was pared by 7 bases and J by 4 bases, with 18 bases between. The germline V gene encodes CDR1 SGDLS and CDR2 YYNGEE. This CDR3 is 14 amino acids long. The CDR3 DNA follows: TGTGCCAGCGGAAGGGGACAAGCGACGTACGAGCAGTACTTC. Amino acid sequence: CASGRGQATYEQYF.

The chain combines TRBV6-5 with TRBJ1-1; 7 positions match TRBD1. The CDR3 spans 14 residues. From germline, CDR1 is MNHEY and CDR2 SVGAGI. J was trimmed by 1 base and V by 8 bases; bases with no gene match: 7. The CDR3 DNA reads TGTGCCAGCCTAGGCAGGGGGGGGAACACTGAAGCTTTCTTT. It yields the protein CASLGRGGNTEAFF.

The chain couples TRBV7-9 to TRBJ2-1; 10 bases match TRBD2. The germline gives CDR1 SEHNR, CDR2 FQNEAQ (reference sequence). V was pared by 1 base and J by 8 bases, with 11 bases of the junction left unmatched. The CDR3 is 17 residues long. The CDR3 sequence: CASSLGETSGRGDEQFF. As DNA, the CDR3 is TGTGCCAGCAGCTTAGGGGAGACTAGCGGGCGAGGCGATGAGCAGTTCTTC.

The J gene is TRBJ1-1, the V gene TRBV28; 9 nucleotides match TRBD1. This CDR3 region has 16 residues. Germline V lookup: CDR1 MDHEN, CDR2 SYDVKM. V dropped 3 bases and J dropped 4; count of bases not matched to a gene: 9. The CDR3 here is CASSFLGQGFFTEAFF. The CDR3 DNA follows: TGTGCCAGCAGTTTTTTGGGACAGGGATTTTTCACTGAAGCTTTCTTT.

This clone appeared a few times. The chain recombines TRBV29-1 with TRBJ1-2; D remains ambiguous. V shed 5 bases and J shed 3 bases, with 7 bases lying between them. CDR1 and CDR2 from the germline V gene are SQVTM and ANQGSEA. CDR3 length: 11 residues. The DNA for the CDR3 is TGCAGCGTTCAGAGCTACTATGGCTACACCTTC. It is translated as CSVQSYYGYTF.

J is TRBJ1-5 and V is TRBV6-5, with 7 nucleotides matching TRBD1. Germline trimming cut 0 bases from V and 6 bases from J; bases unmatched to any gene: 2. CDR3 length equals 14 residues. CDR1 MNHEY and CDR2 SVGAGI come from the germline V gene. The CDR3 reads CASSYSGGSQPQHF. The CDR3 nucleotides are TGTGCCAGCAGTTACTCAGGGGGCAGTCAGCCCCAGCATTTT.

Note on this clone: Other DNA sequences in this sample translate to the same CDR3. The rearrangement links TRBV5-1 to TRBJ2-7, with a weak D call TRBD2 (6 bases). The CDR3 contains 12 residues. Germline CDR1 SGHRS, CDR2 YFSETQ. V was shortened by 4 bases and J by 3 bases, with 8 bases between the two germline ends. In DNA form, the CDR3 reads TGCGCCAGCAGCCTGGGGGGCTACGAGCAGTACTTC. Its translation is CASSLGGYEQYF.

This chain joins TRBV10-1 and TRBJ2-1; D possibly matches TRBD1 or TRBD2 (5 bases each). The V end lost 7 bases, the J end lost 6 bases, and 16 bases lay between the germline ends. CDR1 is WNHNN and CDR2 is SYGVQD in the germline V gene (reference sequence). The CDR3 contains 14 residues. CDR3 sequence reads: CASKKDIGANEQFF. CDR3 in DNA: TGCGCCAGCAAGAAGGACATCGGGGCCAATGAGCAGTTCTTC.